These 12 T cell receptor beta chains share one sample of origin, sequenced in a study of T cell changes during pregnancy in multiple sclerosis. Here immunoSEQ multiplex PCR was the method, and the copy in TCRdb shows in-frame clones only, minus some. The repertoire holds roughly 80,000 clones, with 92% as singletons. This specimen was peripheral blood, taken before pregnancy. The source of these receptors is a female donor with multiple sclerosis, enrolled in a pregnancy study.

The V and J genes are TRBV10-2 and TRBJ2-1, with TRBD1 as a possible D gene (6 bases). The germline V gene encodes CDR1 WSHSY and CDR2 SAAADI. V lost 8 bases and J 3 bases, leaving 8 bases between the germline ends. The CDR3 consists of 12 residues. CDR3 residues: CASGTYYNEQFF. The CDR3 bases are TGCGCCAGCGGGACATACTACAATGAGCAGTTCTTC.

In its sample, this clone was seen a few times. This chain connects TRBV27 to TRBJ1-2, with D maybe TRBD1 (6 bases). In germline, CDR1 is MNHEY, CDR2 SMNVEV (reference sequence). This CDR3 is 14 amino acids long. V was clipped by 6 bases and J by 4 bases, with 15 bases between them. The DNA of the CDR3 is TGTGCCAGCAGCTTCGGGGGCGGGGGCTATGGCTACACCTTC. Residues: CASSFGGGGYGYTF.

The chain has TRBV5-6 and TRBJ2-7; TRBD1 matches 8 bases. CDR1 SGHDT and CDR2 YYEEEE come from the germline V gene. V lost 0 bases, J lost 3 bases, and 2 bases stayed unmatched. This CDR3 spans 14 amino acids. The CDR3 DNA is TGTGCCAGCAGCTTGGGGACAGGGCACTACGAGCAGTACTTC. Translated: CASSLGTGHYEQYF.

V gene TRBV19 combines with J gene TRBJ1-1; D not certain. This CDR3 is built from 11 residues. Trimming took off 6 bases at V and 11 bases at J, with 13 bases between the two ends. Germline CDR1 reads LNHDA; CDR2 reads SQIVND (reference sequence). CDR3 DNA sequence: TGTGCCAGTAGAGACGGGAGTTGGGCTTTCTTT. Amino acid sequence: CASRDGSWAFF.

This sequence joins TRBV19 and TRBJ1-2, with 8 bases matching TRBD1. Germline values: CDR1 LNHDA, CDR2 SQIVND (reference sequence). The CDR3 is 15 residues long. Trimming cost V 2 bases and J 8 bases; bases outside gene matches: 10. The CDR3 is CASSITGQAVGGYTF. The CDR3 coding sequence is TGTGCCAGTAGTATAACGGGACAGGCCGTGGGAGGCTACACCTTC. The entire variable domain, with the rest obtained from reference TRBV19 and TRBJ1-2, is as follows: DGGITQSPKYLFRKEGQNVTLSCEQNLNHDAMYWYRQDPGQGLRLIYYSQIVNDFQKGDIAEGYSVSREKKESFPLTVTSAQKNPTAFYLCASSITGQAVGGYTFGSGTRLTVV.

The sample holds one count of this clone. The chain couples TRBV27 to TRBJ1-6; TRBD1 matches 7 bases. CDR3 length: 15 amino acids. Germline V gene data show CDR1 as MNHEY and CDR2 as SMNVEV (reference sequence). Losses at the gene ends were 0 bases for V and 10 bases for J; bases not matched to a gene: 6. The CDR3 bases are TGTGCCAGCAGTTTATCCCCCACAGGGGCCTCACCCCTCCACTTT. This sequence encodes CASSLSPTGASPLHF.

This clone showed up just once. J is TRBJ1-1 and V is TRBV29-1; no firm D call. The CDR3 loop spans 10 amino acids. V was pared by 5 bases and J by 4 bases, with 5 bases between. Germline CDR1 and CDR2: SQVTM and ANQGSEA. For the CDR3, the DNA is TGCAGCGTTCCCGGCACTGAAGCTTTCTTT. Its translation: CSVPGTEAFF.

The chain recombines TRBV19 with TRBJ2-5, with TRBD1 matching over 11 bases. V lost 4 bases and J lost 1; bases outside the gene matches: 5. This CDR3 has 16 residues. Germline assignment: CDR1 LNHDA and CDR2 SQIVND (reference sequence). The CDR3 nucleotides are TGTGCCAGTAGTACTGGGACAGGGGGACTCCAAGAGACCCAGTACTTC. Translating gives CASSTGTGGLQETQYF. Based on the CDR3 plus reference TRBV19 and TRBJ2-5, the full variable domain is DGGITQSPKYLFRKEGQNVTLSCEQNLNHDAMYWYRQDPGQGLRLIYYSQIVNDFQKGDIAEGYSVSREKKESFPLTVTSAQKNPTAFYLCASSTGTGGLQETQYFGPGTRLLVL.

The rearrangement links TRBV7-9 to TRBJ1-1; unclear D gene. The germline CDR1 and CDR2 sequences are SEHNR and FQNEAQ (reference sequence). CDR3 length equals 11 residues. V dropped 4 bases and J dropped 3 bases, with 3 bases sitting between them. The CDR3 nucleotides read TGTGCCAGCAGCTCCGACACTGAAGCTTTCTTT. Its protein is CASSSDTEAFF.

The CDR3 is CASSVGASGGLSGELFF. In DNA, the CDR3 is TGTGCCAGCAGCGTAGGGGCTAGCGGGGGGTTATCGGGGGAGCTGTTTTTT. J is TRBJ2-2 and V is TRBV9, with 11 bases lining up with TRBD2. Germline trimming cut 0 bases from V and 8 bases from J; bases unmatched to any gene: 9. The germline V gene encodes CDR1 SGDLS and CDR2 YYNGEE. CDR3 length: 17 amino acids.

V gene TRBV5-1 combines with J gene TRBJ2-1; the D is unclear. Looked up from germline, CDR1 is SGHRS and CDR2 is YFSETQ. There are 13 residues in the CDR3. V was cut by 2 bases and J by 3 bases, with 6 bases left in between. CDR3 coding DNA: TGCGCCAGCAGCTTCAACTTCTACAATGAGCAGTTCTTC. This codes for CASSFNFYNEQFF.

The rearrangement joins TRBV6-5 to TRBJ1-4; 9 bases map to TRBD1. Germline CDR1 and CDR2: MNHEY and SVGAGI. J gave up 7 bases and V 3 bases, and 3 bases lay outside the gene matches. This CDR3 has 14 residues. Here the CDR3 reads CASSYGTGSEKLFF. In DNA, the CDR3 is TGTGCCAGCAGTTATGGGACAGGGAGTGAAAAACTGTTTTTT.